Listed below are T cell receptor beta chains from one sample, sequenced in a study of Ad26.COV2.S vaccination and SARS-CoV-2 variants. Libraries were prepared by immunoSEQ multiplex PCR; TCRdb keeps only in-frame clonotypes and omits some of them. The table has about 680,000 clones, 80% to 90% seen once. Source: peripheral blood, taken in a trial of Ad26.COV2.S vaccine versus placebo. These receptors all come from a person aged 18-65 years who received the Ad26.COV2.S COVID-19 vaccine or a placebo. The CDR3 runs from the conserved cysteine through the conserved F or W. Fields, in order: V gene, J gene, CDR3 protein.

TRBV24-1	TRBJ2-1	CATSEAGNNEQFF
TRBV7-9	TRBJ1-6	CASSLGGDSNSPLHF
TRBV9	TRBJ1-2	CASSVGLGGGYNYGYTF
TRBV2	TRBJ1-2	CASRLTADYGYTF
TRBV24-1	TRBJ2-7	CATASGIVGEQYF
TRBV30	TRBJ1-4	CAWSGRGVTGELFF
TRBV2	TRBJ2-3	CASSEQVSPADTQYF
TRBV3-1/TRBV3-2	TRBJ2-1	CASSPTRLPLYYNEQFF
TRBV12-3/TRBV12-4	TRBJ1-3	CASSLAPPVYF
TRBV27	TRBJ1-5	CASSFRGNQPQHF